A single sample gave rise to the 21 T cell receptor beta chains below, sequenced in a study of shared clonotypes between healthy human individuals. Cells designated naive CD8 were CD45RO-negative and were positively selected for CCR7, with terminally differentiated effector memory CD45RA+ cells excluded. Using immunoSEQ multiplex PCR, the repertoire was profiled, and TCRdb retains in-frame clones only, with some absent. The data contain about 820,000 clones, about 92% of them seen just once; the ten biggest clones take up less than 25%. Sequenced input: naive CD8+ T cells sorted from blood. The source is a man younger than 45 in good health.

The genes are TRBV5-1 and TRBJ1-4; TRBD1 might be the D (6 bases). The V end was cut by 4 bases, the J end by 6 bases, with 13 bases between. The CDR3 totals 14 residues. Germline V gene lookup returns CDR1 SGHRS and CDR2 YFSETQ. CDR3 region: CASSEGEGDEKLFF. In DNA, the CDR3 is TGCGCCAGCAGCGAGGGGGAAGGAGATGAAAAACTGTTTTTT.

Only one count was recorded for this clone. V is TRBV4-1 and J is TRBJ2-5; no firm D call. CDR1 is MGHRA and CDR2 is YSYEKL in the germline V gene. Deletions cut 1 base from V and 0 bases from J, with 6 bases between. This CDR3 comprises 14 residues. The CDR3 coding sequence is TGCGCCAGCAGCCAAGGCCATAACCAAGAGACCCAGTACTTC. It yields the protein CASSQGHNQETQYF.

The J gene is TRBJ1-5, the V gene TRBV4-2, with D perhaps TRBD1 (6 bases). Germline CDR1 reads LGHNA; CDR2 reads YNFKEQ. With 0 bases removed from V and 1 base from J, the gap between germline ends came to 10 bases. This CDR3 is 16 amino acids long. CDR3 sequence: CASSQDRTGSNQPQHF. The CDR3 DNA reads as TGTGCCAGCAGCCAAGATCGTACAGGGAGCAATCAGCCCCAGCATTTT.

The chain joins TRBV7-9 to TRBJ2-2; tentative D call: TRBD2 (5 bases). V lost 4 bases and J lost 5, with 17 bases in between. The CDR3 spans 16 residues. Germline lookup yields CDR1 SEHNR and CDR2 FQNEAQ (reference sequence). DNA of the CDR3: TGTGCCAGCAGCTCTAGCTGGACGGCCACAACCGGGGAGCTGTTTTTT. Translating it yields CASSSSWTATTGELFF. Full variable domain (outside the CDR3, taken from reference TRBV7-9 and TRBJ2-2): DTGVSQNPRHKITKRGQNVTFRCDPISEHNRLYWYRQTLGQGPEFLTYFQNEAQLEKSRLLSDRFSAERPKGSFSTLEIQRTEQGDSAMYLCASSSSWTATTGELFFGEGSRLTVL.

This clone came up once. The V gene is TRBV29-1, the J gene TRBJ2-7; D may correspond to TRBD1 or TRBD2 (5 bases each). The CDR3 is made up of 12 amino acids. V dropped 7 bases and J dropped 3 bases, with 13 bases sitting between them. The germline V gene has CDR1 SQVTM and CDR2 ANQGSEA. The CDR3 nucleotides are TGCAGCGCTGAGGGGCAGGACTACGAGCAGTACTTC. It is translated as CSAEGQDYEQYF.

V usage is TRBV2 and J usage is TRBJ1-1; D is unclear. Looked up from germline, CDR1 is SNHLY and CDR2 is FYNNEI. This CDR3 region has 17 residues. The V gene lost 8 bases and the J gene lost 6 bases, with 28 bases spanning the gap. CDR3 bases: TGTGCCAGCCCTTTCGACACGGAGAATCAGGTGGATGCTGAAGCTTTCTTT. It yields the protein CASPFDTENQVDAEAFF.

The chain has TRBV19 and TRBJ2-1; D possibly corresponds to TRBD2 (5 bases). Germline-derived CDR1 and CDR2 are LNHDA and SQIVND (reference sequence). V was trimmed by 7 bases and J by 3 bases, leaving 19 bases between them. The CDR3 totals 16 residues. The CDR3 DNA sequence: TGTGCCAGTATCCCGAGAGTTGGAGCGGACTACAATGAGCAGTTCTTC. It specifies CASIPRVGADYNEQFF. The full variable domain, in which reference TRBV19 and TRBJ2-1 provide the parts outside the CDR3, is DGGITQSPKYLFRKEGQNVTLSCEQNLNHDAMYWYRQDPGQGLRLIYYSQIVNDFQKGDIAEGYSVSREKKESFPLTVTSAQKNPTAFYLCASIPRVGADYNEQFFGPGTRLTVL.

This chain uses TRBV10-3 with TRBJ2-1, with 7 nucleotides matching TRBD1. CDR1 is ENHRY and CDR2 is SYGVKD in the germline V gene. With 6 bases clipped from V and 0 bases from J, the junction kept 8 bases outside the gene matches. The CDR3 consists of 16 residues. CDR3 residues: CAIRGTESRSYNEQFF. The DNA of the CDR3 is TGTGCCATCAGGGGGACAGAGAGCCGCTCCTACAATGAGCAGTTCTTC.

The chain uses TRBV7-9 and TRBJ1-1; D not certain. The CDR3 totals 13 residues. Germline V gene sequence: CDR1 SEHNR, CDR2 FQNEAQ (reference sequence). V was clipped by 2 bases and J by 7 bases, with 11 bases between them. The CDR3 coding sequence is TGTGCCAGCAGCTTACCTTCGCGGGTTGAAGCTTTCTTT. This encodes CASSLPSRVEAFF.

This clone occurred many times. The rearrangement links TRBV27 to TRBJ2-7; perhaps TRBD1 as D (6 bases). The germline V and J ends were trimmed by 1 base and 3 bases, with 7 bases remaining between them. Germline CDR1 is MNHEY and CDR2 is SMNVEV (reference sequence). This CDR3 is built from 13 residues. CDR3 sequence reads: CASSLYRDYEQYF. DNA for the CDR3: TGTGCCAGCAGTTTATACAGGGACTACGAGCAGTACTTC.

This chain links TRBV11-2 with TRBJ2-7, with 8 bases that match TRBD2. V gave up 6 bases and J gave up 6 bases; unmatched junction bases: 16. Germline values: CDR1 SGHAT, CDR2 FQNNGV. CDR3 length: 16 residues. The CDR3 sequence is CASRLGLEFSGGEQYF. CDR3 coding DNA: TGTGCCAGCAGATTGGGACTAGAGTTCTCCGGCGGCGAGCAGTACTTC. The full variable domain, rest sourced from reference TRBV11-2 and TRBJ2-7, is EAGVAQSPRYKIIEKRQSVAFWCNPISGHATLYWYQQILGQGPKLLIQFQNNGVVDDSQLPKDRFSAERLKGVDSTLKIQPAKLEDSAVYLCASRLGLEFSGGEQYFGPGTRLTVT.

The rearrangement joins TRBV6-1 to TRBJ1-2; D remains ambiguous. V was shortened by 2 bases and J by 6 bases, with 7 bases between the two germline ends. Germline-derived CDR1 and CDR2 are MNHNS and SASEGT. The CDR3 sequence is 12 residues long. CDR3 amino acids: CASSEMSDGYTF. CDR3 sequence (DNA): TGTGCCAGCAGTGAAATGTCCGATGGCTACACCTTC.

The chain links TRBV7-9 to TRBJ2-5; the D gene is possibly TRBD2 (6 bases). This CDR3 is built from 15 residues. Germline CDR1 is SEHNR and CDR2 is FQNEAQ (reference sequence). The V gene lost 2 bases and the J gene lost 0 bases, with 10 bases spanning the gap. The CDR3 sequence is CASSLFGGNQETQYF. The DNA of the CDR3 is TGTGCCAGCAGCTTATTTGGAGGGAACCAAGAGACCCAGTACTTC.

The rearrangement joins TRBV5-8 to TRBJ2-1; 7 bases are a match to TRBD2. The trim removed 1 base at V and 3 bases at J, leaving 4 bases unmatched. The CDR3 covers 15 residues. Per the germline V gene, CDR1 is SGHTS and CDR2 is YDEGEE. The chain's CDR3 is CASSLTREYYNEQFF. CDR3 coding DNA: TGTGCCAGCAGCTTGACGCGGGAGTACTACAATGAGCAGTTCTTC.

V is TRBV27 and J is TRBJ2-2; 7 bases match TRBD1. With 5 bases clipped from V and 5 bases from J, the junction kept 8 bases outside the gene matches. Looked up from germline, CDR1 is MNHEY and CDR2 is SMNVEV (reference sequence). This CDR3 comprises 15 residues. The CDR3 DNA reads as TGTGCCAGCAGTGCTAGGGGGCGCAGAACCGGGGAGCTGTTTTTT. Amino acids: CASSARGRRTGELFF.

J is TRBJ2-1 and V is TRBV14, with D hard to call. The germline gives CDR1 SGHDN, CDR2 FVKESK. The ends were cut back, 6 bases at V and 5 bases at J, with 8 bases in the middle. The CDR3 has 12 amino acids. The CDR3 region is CASSLRNNEQFF. CDR3 nucleotides: TGTGCCAGCAGTCTGAGGAACAATGAGCAGTTCTTC.

The chain couples TRBV28 to TRBJ2-3; 7 bases are shared with TRBD2. V gave up 7 bases and J gave up 5 bases; unmatched junction bases: 18. The CDR3 has 17 amino acids. Per the germline V gene, CDR1 is MDHEN and CDR2 is SYDVKM. CDR3 coding DNA: TGTGCCAGCACCCCTCCTGGACGAGCGGGGTTACAAGATACGCAGTATTTT. Its protein product is CASTPPGRAGLQDTQYF. The full variable domain, its missing parts supplied by reference TRBV28 and TRBJ2-3, is DVKVTQSSRYLVKRTGEKVFLECVQDMDHENMFWYRQDPGLGLRLIYFSYDVKMKEKGDIPEGYSVSREKKERFSLILESASTNQTSMYLCASTPPGRAGLQDTQYFGPGTRLTVL.

The chain carries TRBV29-1 and TRBJ2-1; D may correspond to TRBD1 or TRBD2 (6 bases each). The CDR3 spans 17 residues. V lost 0 bases, J lost 2 bases, and 17 bases lay in between. The V gene's germline CDR1 is SQVTM and CDR2 ANQGSEA. The DNA for the CDR3 is TGCAGCGTTGAAGATCCTGCCCGGAGGGGGACCTACAATGAGCAGTTCTTC. This gives the protein CSVEDPARRGTYNEQFF.

Worth noting for this clone: A much larger clone lies a single base off, so this may be a read error. The V and J genes are TRBV5-4 and TRBJ2-7, with D hard to call. The CDR3 sequence is 11 residues long. V shed 2 bases and J shed 3 bases, with 3 bases lying between them. The V gene's germline CDR1 is SGHNT and CDR2 YYREEE (reference sequence). CDR3 region: CASSFYYEQYF. CDR3 nucleotide sequence: TGTGCCAGCAGCTTTTACTACGAGCAGTACTTC.

The chain links TRBV9 to TRBJ2-5; 7 bases are shared with TRBD2. There are 14 residues in the CDR3. Trimming removed 4 bases from V and 3 bases from J; junction bases left unmatched: 6. Germline CDR1 and CDR2: SGDLS and YYNGEE. The DNA for the CDR3 is TGTGCCAGCAGCCCCGCGGGAGTGGAAGAGACCCAGTACTTC. Translated, it gives CASSPAGVEETQYF.

This chain connects TRBV5-1 to TRBJ2-7; 10 nucleotides agree with TRBD2. The trim removed 2 bases at V and 0 bases at J, leaving 11 bases unmatched. CDR1 SGHRS and CDR2 YFSETQ come from the germline V gene. The CDR3 runs to 18 residues. Here the CDR3 DNA reads TGCGCCAGCAGCTTCGGTCTAGCGGGAGCCTTAGACTCCTACGAGCAGTACTTC. It encodes CASSFGLAGALDSYEQYF.